This T cell receptor (beta chain) appears in the sequencing data of a study of blood T cell repertoires in COVID-19. V lost 5 bases to trimming and J lost 1 base, with 12 bases between them. CDR1 is SGHNT and CDR2 is YYREEE in the germline V gene (reference sequence). This CDR3 is built from 14 residues. Per the authors' pipeline: By means of reference gene primer amplification, nucleated cell counts were estimated. TCRdb's copy holds only in-frame clones and misses some; the assay was immunoSEQ multiplex PCR. V and J calls and clone size follow that table, whereas D and trimming were derived from the DNA. The sample lists roughly 250,000 clones; less than 90% were seen once.

This rearrangement joins TRBV5-4 to TRBJ1-1; no clear D. This clonotype was obtained from a woman in her twenties or thirties with COVID-19, enrolled during active disease. Sequenced input: peripheral blood. The DNA of the CDR3 is TGTGCCAGCAGTTTAGAGGGCCGGAACACTGAAGCTTTCTTT. Amino acids: CASSLEGRNTEAFF.